These 17 T cell receptor beta chains were sequenced from one sample in a study of patients and donors after allogeneic stem cell transplantation. Each CDR3 protein gets one entry after TCRdb re-called the RT-PCR reads with MiXCR. The table lists approximately 37,000 distinct CDR3 sequences, 25% to 40% of them singletons, with about three quarters in the top ten. Sequenced material: blood, either unsorted or a sorted T cell fraction (not recorded which). These receptors were collected from a human donor who was either an allogeneic HSCT recipient or a stem cell or donor lymphocyte infusion donor (not recorded which). It is not recorded whose cells these are; they may come from a transplant donor.

The chain employs TRBV7-2 and TRBJ1-6; D perhaps matches TRBD1 (5 bases). The V gene's germline CDR1 is SGHTA and CDR2 FQGNSA. The CDR3 sequence is 13 residues long. Trimming cost V 7 bases and J 10 bases, with 14 bases left between them. CDR3 coding DNA: TGTGCCAGCAATGTTTTAGGGACGTCACCCCTCCACTTT. It specifies CASNVLGTSPLHF.

This clonotype was detected only a few times. The chain has TRBV15 and TRBJ2-1, with 7 bases lining up with TRBD2. The CDR3 totals 16 residues. Germline V gene sequence: CDR1 LNHNV, CDR2 YYDKDF (reference sequence). The junction had 4 bases not matched to a gene; V was cut back by 1 base and J by 1 base. CDR3 amino acids: CATSRGLAGSYNEQFF. The CDR3 bases are TGTGCCACCAGCAGAGGACTAGCCGGGTCCTACAATGAGCAGTTCTTC.

This rearrangement joins TRBV5-1 to TRBJ2-2; 7 bases are shared with TRBD1. CDR3 length equals 16 residues. Germline trimming cut 4 bases from V and 5 bases from J; bases unmatched to any gene: 11. CDR1 and CDR2 from the germline V gene are SGHRS and YFSETQ. The CDR3 DNA sequence: TGCGCCAGCAGCCCCCAGAGGCCAGGGGGTACCGGGGAGCTGTTTTTT. Translating gives CASSPQRPGGTGELFF.

This clonotype was recorded once. The genes are TRBV6-2 or TRBV6-3 and TRBJ2-4, with D perhaps matching TRBD2 (5 bases). V was pared by 0 bases and J by 3 bases, with 15 bases between. There are 17 residues in the CDR3. Per the germline V gene, CDR1 is MNHEY and CDR2 is SVGEGT. In DNA form, the CDR3 reads TGTGCCAGCAGTTACTCGACTCGGGGAGAGGTCAAAAACATTCAGTACTTC. Translating it yields CASSYSTRGEVKNIQYF.

This clonotype was detected once. The CDR3 end shows no conserved phenylalanine or tryptophan, and so a read error is likely. The chain carries TRBV11-2 and TRBJ1-1; no reliable D call. This CDR3 comprises 15 residues. Germline-derived CDR1 and CDR2 are SGHAT and FQNNGV. Trimming left V 5 bases short and J 0 bases short, with 13 bases between. The CDR3 bases are TGTGCCAGCAGCCGACAACAGTTTCTGAACACTGAAGCTTTCTTG. The encoded protein is CASSRQQFLNTEAFL.

Of note for this clonotype: This sequence may be a read error, since a much larger clone differs from it by one base. The chain links TRBV12-3 or TRBV12-4 to TRBJ1-1; D uncertain. This CDR3 has 14 residues. The CDR3 region has the DNA TGTGCCAACAGTTTTCTCGGCTTGAACACTGAAGCTTTCTTT. Residues: CANSFLGLNTEAFF.

The chain couples TRBV11-2 to TRBJ1-2, with D unclear. The CDR3 sequence is 13 residues long. Trimming cost V 8 bases and J 4 bases, with 14 bases left between them. CDR1 SGHAT and CDR2 FQNNGV come from the germline V gene. In nucleotides, the CDR3 is TGTGCCAGCGAGGATGGGGTGGCCTATGGCTACACCTTC. Its translation: CASEDGVAYGYTF. Full variable domain (remainder filled in from reference TRBV11-2 and TRBJ1-2): EAGVAQSPRYKIIEKRQSVAFWCNPISGHATLYWYQQILGQGPKLLIQFQNNGVVDDSQLPKDRFSAERLKGVDSTLKIQPAKLEDSAVYLCASEDGVAYGYTFGSGTRLTVV.

This clonotype occurred many times. The chain has TRBV7-9 and TRBJ1-3; D may be TRBD1 (5 bases). CDR1 and CDR2 from the germline V gene are SEHNR and FQNEAQ (reference sequence). The CDR3 extends over 14 amino acids. Trimming shortened V by 4 bases and J by 0 bases, and 7 bases separated the two germline ends. In DNA, the CDR3 is TGTGCCAGCAGCTCGACAGCCTCTGGAAACACCATATATTTT. Translated: CASSSTASGNTIYF.

The chain combines TRBV19 with TRBJ2-1; TRBD1 or TRBD2 may be the D gene (5 bases each). The V gene lost 3 bases and the J gene lost 4 bases, with 13 bases spanning the gap. Germline lookup yields CDR1 LNHDA and CDR2 SQIVND (reference sequence). CDR3 length equals 15 residues. CDR3 in DNA: TGTGCCAGTAGTATTTCGGGACGGGTATACAATGAGCAGTTCTTC. It codes for CASSISGRVYNEQFF.

V is TRBV29-1 and J is TRBJ2-7, with D perhaps matching TRBD2 (6 bases). The CDR3 has 15 residues. Germline V gene sequence: CDR1 SQVTM, CDR2 ANQGSEA. With 4 bases removed from V and 0 bases from J, the gap between germline ends came to 16 bases. CDR3 sequence reads: CSVAGGLAVSYEQYF. Written as DNA, the CDR3 is TGCAGCGTTGCCGGCGGTTTAGCGGTCTCCTACGAGCAGTACTTC.

This clonotype was seen a few times. The CDR3 DNA sequence: TGTGCCAGCAGCTTAGGGTTGTGGCCTCAAGAGACCCAGTACTTC. It translates to CASSLGLWPQETQYF. The J gene is TRBJ2-5, the V gene TRBV7-9; D ambiguous. This CDR3 region has 15 residues. Germline V gene sequence: CDR1 SEHNR, CDR2 FQNEAQ (reference sequence). V was cut by 1 base and J by 2 bases, with 11 bases left in between.

This chain links TRBV30 with TRBJ2-7, with D perhaps matching TRBD1 or TRBD2 (5 bases each). Deletions cut 2 bases from V and 6 bases from J, with 11 bases between. CDR1 is GTSNPN and CDR2 is SVGIG in the germline V gene (reference sequence). The CDR3 contains 12 residues. The CDR3 coding sequence is TGTGCCTGGAGTAGGACGGGGACCGAGCAGTACTTC. It codes for CAWSRTGTEQYF.

The chain employs TRBV3-1 and TRBJ1-2; 8 positions match TRBD1. The CDR3 contains 16 residues. In germline, CDR1 is LGHDT, CDR2 YNNKEL (reference sequence). The junction had 10 bases not matched to a gene; V was cut back by 2 bases and J by 5 bases. In nucleotides, the CDR3 is TGTGCCAGCAGCCAAAATAACAGGGGGTTCAGTTATGGCTACACCTTC. This encodes CASSQNNRGFSYGYTF.

The table lists this clonotype with many counts. The chain has TRBV20-1 and TRBJ2-7; no firm D call. This CDR3 contains 12 residues. Per the germline V gene, CDR1 is DFQATT and CDR2 is SNEGSKA (reference sequence). V was clipped by 7 bases and J by 0 bases, with 10 bases between them. The CDR3 loop is CSVNPGSYEQYF. In DNA form, the CDR3 reads TGCAGTGTCAACCCGGGCTCCTACGAGCAGTACTTC.

The J gene is TRBJ2-7, the V gene TRBV5-1, with D uncertain. This CDR3 region has 13 residues. Trimming took 0 bases from V and 6 from J, leaving 10 bases between them. The germline V gene encodes CDR1 SGHRS and CDR2 YFSETQ. The CDR3 region is CASSLVPVGEQYF. The CDR3 nucleotides are TGCGCCAGCAGCTTGGTCCCGGTAGGCGAGCAGTACTTC.

The chain recombines TRBV5-5 with TRBJ2-5; either TRBD1 or TRBD2 may fit D (5 bases each). Looked up from germline, CDR1 is SGHKS and CDR2 is YYEKEE (reference sequence). V gave up 2 bases and J gave up 2 bases, with 13 bases separating them. The CDR3 runs 15 residues. CDR3 in DNA: TGTGCCAGCAGCTTCGGGGACCGACGGCAAGAGACCCAGTACTTC. Its translation is CASSFGDRRQETQYF.

This clonotype turned up a few times. The chain recombines TRBV7-2 with TRBJ1-2, with D possibly matching TRBD1 (5 bases). Trimming took off 5 bases at V and 9 bases at J, with 13 bases between the two ends. Germline CDR1 reads SGHTA; CDR2 reads FQGNSA. The CDR3 sequence is 12 residues long. The CDR3 protein is CASSPTSDSYTF. The DNA of the CDR3 is TGTGCCAGCAGCCCGACATCGGACAGCTACACCTTC.